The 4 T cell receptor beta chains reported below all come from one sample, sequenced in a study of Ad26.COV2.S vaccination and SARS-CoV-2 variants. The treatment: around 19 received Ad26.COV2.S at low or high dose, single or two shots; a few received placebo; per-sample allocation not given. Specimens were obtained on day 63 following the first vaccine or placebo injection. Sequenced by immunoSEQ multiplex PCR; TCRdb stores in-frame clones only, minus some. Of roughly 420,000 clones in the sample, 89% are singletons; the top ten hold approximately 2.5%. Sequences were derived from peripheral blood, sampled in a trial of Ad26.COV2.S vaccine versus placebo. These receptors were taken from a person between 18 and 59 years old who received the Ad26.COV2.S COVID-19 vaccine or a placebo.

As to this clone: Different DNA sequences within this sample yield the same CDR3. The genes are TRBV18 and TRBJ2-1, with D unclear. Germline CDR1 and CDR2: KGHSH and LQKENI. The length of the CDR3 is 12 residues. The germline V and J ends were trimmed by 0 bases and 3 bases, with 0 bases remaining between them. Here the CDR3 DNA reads TGTGCCAGCTCACCACCCTACAATGAGCAGTTCTTC. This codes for CASSPPYNEQFF.

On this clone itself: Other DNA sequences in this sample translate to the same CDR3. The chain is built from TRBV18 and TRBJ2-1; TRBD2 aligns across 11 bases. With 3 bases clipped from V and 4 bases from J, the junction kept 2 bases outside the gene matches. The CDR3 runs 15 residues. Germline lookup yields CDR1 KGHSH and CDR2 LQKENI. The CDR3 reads CASSPGTSGYNEQFF. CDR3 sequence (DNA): TGTGCCAGCTCACCGGGGACTAGCGGTTACAATGAGCAGTTCTTC.

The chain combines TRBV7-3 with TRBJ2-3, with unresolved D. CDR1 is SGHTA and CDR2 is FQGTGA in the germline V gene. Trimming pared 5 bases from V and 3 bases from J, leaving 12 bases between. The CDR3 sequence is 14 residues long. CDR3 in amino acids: CASSPRLRTDTQYF. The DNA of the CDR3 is TGTGCCAGCAGCCCTCGATTGCGAACAGATACGCAGTATTTT.

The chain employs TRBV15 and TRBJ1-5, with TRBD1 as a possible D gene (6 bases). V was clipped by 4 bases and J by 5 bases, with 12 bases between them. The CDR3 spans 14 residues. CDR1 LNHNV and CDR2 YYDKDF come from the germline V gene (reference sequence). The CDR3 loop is CATSMSPGDQPQHF. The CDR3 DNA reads TGTGCCACCAGCATGAGCCCAGGGGATCAGCCCCAGCATTTT.